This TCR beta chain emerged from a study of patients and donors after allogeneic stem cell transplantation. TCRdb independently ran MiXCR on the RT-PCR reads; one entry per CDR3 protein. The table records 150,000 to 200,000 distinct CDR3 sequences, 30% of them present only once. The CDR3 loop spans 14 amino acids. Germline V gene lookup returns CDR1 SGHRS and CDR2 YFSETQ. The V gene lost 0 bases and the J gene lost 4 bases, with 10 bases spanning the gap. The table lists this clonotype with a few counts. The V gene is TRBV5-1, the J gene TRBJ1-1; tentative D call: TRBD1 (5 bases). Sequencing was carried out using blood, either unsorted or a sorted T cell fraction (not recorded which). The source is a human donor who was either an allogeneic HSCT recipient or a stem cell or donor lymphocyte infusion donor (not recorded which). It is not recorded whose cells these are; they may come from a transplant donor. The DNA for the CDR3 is TGCGCCAGCAGCTTGGAACAGGACATCACTGAAGCTTTCTTT. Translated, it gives CASSLEQDITEAFF.